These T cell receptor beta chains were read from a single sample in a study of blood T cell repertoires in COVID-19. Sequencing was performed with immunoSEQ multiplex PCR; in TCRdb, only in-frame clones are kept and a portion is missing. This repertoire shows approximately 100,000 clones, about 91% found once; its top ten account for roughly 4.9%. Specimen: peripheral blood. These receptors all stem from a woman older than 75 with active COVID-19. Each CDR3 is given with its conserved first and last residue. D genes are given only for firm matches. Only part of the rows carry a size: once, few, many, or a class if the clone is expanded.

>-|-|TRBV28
CASRDQGSTYEQYF
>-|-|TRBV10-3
CAISASDREHSPLHF
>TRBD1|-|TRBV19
CASSDRTGGMETQYF
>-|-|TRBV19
CASSAGLSSYNSPLHF
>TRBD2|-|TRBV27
CASSFRTSGVNEQFF
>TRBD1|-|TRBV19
CASSQGQGTREQYF
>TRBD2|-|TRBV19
CASSIGLAASYEQYF
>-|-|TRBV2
CASSELRRMNTEAFF
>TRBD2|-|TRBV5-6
CASSYGGRALGNEQFF
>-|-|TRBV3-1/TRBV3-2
CASSQDTRGANVLTF
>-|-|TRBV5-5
CASSLFDQETQYF
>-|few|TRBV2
CASKRTSTDTQYF
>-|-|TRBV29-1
CSVRLNTGELFF
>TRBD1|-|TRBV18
CASSPFPGTGVNQPQHF
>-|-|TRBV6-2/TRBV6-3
CASSSTWSGPRSYEQYF
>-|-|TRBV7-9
CASSSGQTDGYTF
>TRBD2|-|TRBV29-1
CSVVGLAGGSGIEQYF
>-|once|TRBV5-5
CASSQRRQINLNEQFF
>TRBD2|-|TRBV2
CASSGSGRAATGELFF
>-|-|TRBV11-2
CASSLGPYSNQPQHF
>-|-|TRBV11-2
CASSSTGQQFF
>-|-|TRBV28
CASLTTTDTQYF
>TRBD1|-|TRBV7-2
CASSLRDSLNQPQHF
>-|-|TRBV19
CASSVATYEQYF
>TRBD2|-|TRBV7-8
CASSPAHLQGTGTSDEQFF
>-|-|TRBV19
CASSIWTAMNTEAFF